This entry lists 25 T cell receptor beta chains sequenced from one sample in a study of blood T cell repertoires in COVID-19. The assay was immunoSEQ multiplex PCR, and TCRdb's table has in-frame clones only and misses some. The sample has about 22,000 clones, over 70% seen once. The specimen was peripheral blood. Receptor source: a man older than 75 with active or convalescent COVID-19.

This clone has a handful of counts. The genes are TRBV7-2 and TRBJ1-5; D uncertain. Germline V CDR1 and CDR2: SGHTA, FQGNSA. The CDR3 spans 16 residues. V gave up 1 base and J gave up 0 bases, with 10 bases separating them. The CDR3 nucleotides read TGTGCCAGCAGCTTAGAACAGCTCTCTAGCAATCAGCCCCAGCATTTT. It is translated as CASSLEQLSSNQPQHF.

The chain carries TRBV5-1 and TRBJ2-3; 7 positions match TRBD2. CDR3 size: 14 residues. The V and J ends lost 9 bases and 3 bases, in that order; junction bases with no gene match: 10. Germline-derived CDR1 and CDR2 are SGHRS and YFSETQ. The DNA for the CDR3 is TGCGCCACCAAGGGCGGGGGAGCTACAGATACGCAGTATTTT. It yields the protein CATKGGGATDTQYF.

The chain combines TRBV5-1 with TRBJ1-1; D unresolved. Per the germline V gene, CDR1 is SGHRS and CDR2 is YFSETQ. This CDR3 is 13 amino acids long. V gave up 4 bases and J gave up 0 bases, with 7 bases separating them. CDR3 in DNA: TGCGCCAGCAGCCCCTCCTTGAACACTGAAGCTTTCTTT. Encoded protein: CASSPSLNTEAFF.

V and J are TRBV20-1 and TRBJ1-6; D is uncertain. The CDR3 has 16 residues. From germline, CDR1 is DFQATT and CDR2 SNEGSKA (reference sequence). V lost 3 bases to trimming and J lost 6 bases, with 18 bases between them. Here the CDR3 reads CSASTVAGIVNSPLHF. The CDR3, as DNA: TGCAGTGCTAGTACCGTGGCCGGGATTGTTAATTCACCCCTCCACTTT.

The V call is TRBV5-4, the J call TRBJ2-2, with D possibly TRBD1 on 5 matching bases. This CDR3 contains 16 residues. Trimming stripped 0 bases from V and 1 base from J, with 10 bases between. Germline CDR1 SGHNT, CDR2 YYREEE (reference sequence). The CDR3 region has the DNA TGTGCCAGCAGCTTGGCTGGCCAGGGGAACACCGGGGAGCTGTTTTTT. Translated, it gives CASSLAGQGNTGELFF. Drawing the rest from reference TRBV5-4 and TRBJ2-2, the complete variable domain is ETGVTQSPTHLIKTRGQQVTLRCSSQSGHNTVSWYQQALGQGPQFIFQYYREEENGRGNFPPRFSGLQFPNYSSELNVNALELDDSALYLCASSLAGQGNTGELFFGEGSRLTVL.

This clone was counted only a few times. The chain is built from TRBV28 and TRBJ2-3; D might be TRBD2 (6 bases). The CDR3 is 16 residues long. Trimming removed 4 bases from V and 2 bases from J, with 16 bases in between. CDR1 and CDR2 from the germline V gene are MDHEN and SYDVKM. Here the CDR3 reads CASSSFGGSVTDTQYF. As DNA, the CDR3 is TGTGCCAGCAGTTCGTTTGGGGGGTCGGTCACAGATACGCAGTATTTT.

The V call is TRBV28, the J call TRBJ2-7; 8 bases match TRBD1. The CDR3 has 15 residues. J gave up 6 bases and V 6 bases, and 13 bases lay outside the gene matches. Per the germline V gene, CDR1 is MDHEN and CDR2 is SYDVKM. The chain's CDR3 is CASSDNRGRVGEQYF. The CDR3 DNA reads as TGTGCCAGCAGCGATAACAGGGGGAGAGTCGGCGAGCAGTACTTC.

In this sample, this clone turned up a few times. The chain uses TRBV10-2 and TRBJ1-5; D may be TRBD1 (6 bases). This CDR3 is 15 amino acids long. CDR1 is WSHSY and CDR2 is SAAADI in the germline V gene. V lost 1 base to trimming and J lost 2 bases, with 9 bases between them. The CDR3 is CASSEYWTGNQPQHF. CDR3 sequence (DNA): TGCGCCAGCAGTGAGTATTGGACAGGCAATCAGCCCCAGCATTTT.

The rearrangement links TRBV4-2 to TRBJ1-6; tentatively, D is TRBD1 (6 bases). V was cut by 7 bases and J by 7 bases, with 14 bases left in between. Per the germline V gene, CDR1 is LGHNA and CDR2 is YNFKEQ. CDR3 length equals 14 residues. The chain's CDR3 is CASKNRAGNSPLHF. The CDR3, as DNA: TGTGCCAGCAAGAACAGGGCAGGGAATTCACCCCTCCACTTT.

The rearrangement uses TRBV6-5 and TRBJ2-2; 9 positions match TRBD1. J was trimmed by 10 bases and V by 3 bases; bases with no gene match: 9. Germline values: CDR1 MNHEY, CDR2 SVGAGI. This CDR3 contains 15 residues. The CDR3 protein is CASSYPDRGREELFF. DNA of the CDR3: TGTGCCAGCAGTTATCCGGACAGGGGAAGAGAGGAGCTGTTTTTT.

This rearrangement joins TRBV4-2 to TRBJ2-1; 8 bases fit TRBD2. V was clipped by 3 bases and J by 6 bases; unmatched bases: 10. CDR3 length: 16 residues. The germline V gene has CDR1 LGHNA and CDR2 YNFKEQ. The CDR3 nucleotides are TGTGCCAGCAGCCACACAATCGGGACTAGGAGCAATGAGCAGTTCTTC. Protein sequence: CASSHTIGTRSNEQFF.

This clone was recorded once. The CDR3 DNA is TGTGCCAGCAGCTTAGGGGGGGGCATTACAAGCGAGCAGTACTTC. This gives the protein CASSLGGGITSEQYF. The V gene is TRBV11-2, the J gene TRBJ2-7, with TRBD2 as a possible D gene (7 bases). The CDR3 is made up of 15 amino acids. In germline, CDR1 is SGHAT, CDR2 FQNNGV. V was clipped by 1 base and J by 6 bases, with 16 bases between them. The entire variable domain, with the rest obtained from reference TRBV11-2 and TRBJ2-7, is as follows: EAGVAQSPRYKIIEKRQSVAFWCNPISGHATLYWYQQILGQGPKLLIQFQNNGVVDDSQLPKDRFSAERLKGVDSTLKIQPAKLEDSAVYLCASSLGGGITSEQYFGPGTRLTVT.

The chain has TRBV28 and TRBJ1-2, with 9 bases matching TRBD1. The CDR3 contains 14 residues. Per the germline V gene, CDR1 is MDHEN and CDR2 is SYDVKM. The junction had 9 bases not matched to a gene; V was cut back by 5 bases and J by 8 bases. CDR3 nucleotide sequence: TGTGCCAGCAGTCCCACAGGGGGCGCAGTGGGCTACACCTTC. This codes for CASSPTGGAVGYTF.

The gene calls are TRBV5-6 and TRBJ2-1, with 8 positions matching TRBD1. CDR1 is SGHDT, CDR2 YYEEEE, per germline. This CDR3 has 11 residues. Trimming cost V 5 bases and J 8 bases; bases outside gene matches: 0. CDR3 sequence: CASRTGDEQFF. CDR3 in DNA: TGTGCCAGCAGGACAGGGGATGAGCAGTTCTTC. Full variable domain (remainder filled in from reference TRBV5-6 and TRBJ2-1): DAGVTQSPTHLIKTRGQQVTLRCSPKSGHDTVSWYQQALGQGPQFIFQYYEEEERQRGNFPDRFSGHQFPNYSSELNVNALLLGDSALYLCASRTGDEQFFGPGTRLTVL.

J is TRBJ1-2 and V is TRBV2; TRBD1 might be the D (6 bases). CDR1 is SNHLY and CDR2 is FYNNEI in the germline V gene. The CDR3 runs to 13 residues. The V end was cut by 8 bases, the J end by 4 bases, with 14 bases between. CDR3: CASALGGVYGYTF. CDR3 nucleotides: TGTGCCAGCGCCTTAGGGGGGGTCTATGGCTACACCTTC.

The chain has TRBV4-2 and TRBJ1-2; TRBD1 matches at 9 bases. Trimming at V came to 6 bases and at J to 2 bases, leaving 10 bases not matched to a gene. CDR1 and CDR2 (germline): LGHNA, YNFKEQ. The CDR3 spans 16 residues. The CDR3 spells CASSQGQGPLNYGYTF. In nucleotides, the CDR3 is TGTGCCAGCAGTCAGGGACAGGGCCCGCTCAACTATGGCTACACCTTC.

The V and J genes are TRBV5-6 and TRBJ1-1; D gene unclear. CDR1 and CDR2 (germline): SGHDT, YYEEEE. This CDR3 has 13 amino acids. Trimming removed 0 bases from V and 2 bases from J, with 5 bases in between. CDR3 residues: CASSLALNTEAFF. The DNA of the CDR3 is TGTGCCAGCAGCTTGGCCCTCAACACTGAAGCTTTCTTT.

This chain uses TRBV5-1 with TRBJ2-2, with 8 nucleotides matching TRBD2. The CDR3 has 18 residues. V gave up 0 bases and J gave up 6 bases; unmatched junction bases: 13. Germline loops: CDR1 SGHRS, CDR2 YFSETQ. In DNA form, the CDR3 reads TGCGCCAGCAGCTTGGCCTTTGGTACGGGAGGGCCGTCCGGGGAGCTGTTTTTT. This translates into CASSLAFGTGGPSGELFF. The whole variable domain, remainder taken from reference TRBV5-1 and TRBJ2-2, is KAGVTQTPRYLIKTRGQQVTLSCSPISGHRSVSWYQQTPGQGLQFLFEYFSETQRNKGNFPGRFSGRQFSNSRSEMNVSTLELGDSALYLCASSLAFGTGGPSGELFFGEGSRLTVL.

This clone was counted only a few times. The V call is TRBV5-1, the J call TRBJ2-1, with 12 bases fitting TRBD2. This CDR3 contains 17 residues. Germline loops: CDR1 SGHRS, CDR2 YFSETQ. The V segment lost 0 bases and the J segment 4 bases; nucleotides outside the gene matches: 5. The CDR3 reads CASSLEASGRGYNEQFF. In DNA, the CDR3 is TGCGCCAGCAGCTTGGAGGCTAGCGGGAGGGGGTACAATGAGCAGTTCTTC.

In its sample, this clone was seen a few times. The chain is built from TRBV5-6 and TRBJ2-2; 10 bases are shared with TRBD2. The germline gives CDR1 SGHDT, CDR2 YYEEEE. Trimming cost V 5 bases and J 5 bases; bases outside gene matches: 6. This CDR3 contains 15 residues. CDR3 amino acids: CASSLAGVWTGELFF. The CDR3 DNA sequence: TGTGCCAGCAGTCTAGCGGGAGTTTGGACCGGGGAGCTGTTTTTT.

This clone appeared a few times. The chain uses TRBV7-2 and TRBJ1-1, with D perhaps matching TRBD1 (6 bases). V lost 5 bases to trimming and J lost 1 base, with 8 bases between them. In germline, CDR1 is SGHTA, CDR2 FQGNSA. The length of the CDR3 is 13 residues. In DNA, the CDR3 is TGTGCCAGCAGCCTACAGGGGAACACTGAAGCTTTCTTT. Residues: CASSLQGNTEAFF.

CDR3 in amino acids: CASSSQLVNTGELFF. The CDR3 nucleotides read TGTGCCAGCAGTTCTCAACTCGTGAACACCGGGGAGCTGTTTTTT. The chain combines TRBV7-2 with TRBJ2-2; D gene uncertain. This CDR3 has 15 amino acids. Trimming removed 6 bases from V and 1 base from J, with 12 bases in between. Germline CDR1 and CDR2: SGHTA and FQGNSA.

This clone was detected once. The V gene is TRBV7-2, the J gene TRBJ2-1; TRBD2 aligns across 15 bases. The CDR3 contains 15 residues. The V and J ends lost 5 bases and 10 bases, in that order; junction bases with no gene match: 6. Germline CDR1 reads SGHTA; CDR2 reads FQGNSA. CDR3 region: CASSRTSGGAWEQFF. In DNA, the CDR3 is TGTGCCAGCAGCCGGACTAGCGGGGGGGCCTGGGAGCAGTTCTTC.

V usage is TRBV5-1 and J usage is TRBJ2-2; 7 bases agree with TRBD2. Germline loops: CDR1 SGHRS, CDR2 YFSETQ. The CDR3 totals 14 residues. Trimming cost V 6 bases and J 0 bases; bases outside gene matches: 2. The CDR3 nucleotides are TGCGCCAGCACTGCGGGGGCGAACACCGGGGAGCTGTTTTTT. This codes for CASTAGANTGELFF.

J is TRBJ2-7 and V is TRBV20-1, with D hard to call. In germline, CDR1 is DFQATT, CDR2 SNEGSKA (reference sequence). This CDR3 is built from 11 residues. Trimming left V 6 bases short and J 2 bases short, with 8 bases between. The CDR3 DNA reads TGCAGTGCCAAATCCCCCTACGAGCAGTACTTC. This gives the protein CSAKSPYEQYF.